Listed here are 22 T cell receptor beta chains from one sample, sequenced in a study of blood T cells in healthy people across ages. PCR was performed a second time for about 7 to 12 cycles using a sample-barcoded 5' primer and a J-beta primer mix. TCRdb reprocessed the 5' RACE reads via MiXCR and lists one record per CDR3 protein. The sample shows about 570,000 distinct CDR3 sequences, about 25% of them seen only once. Sequencing used blood. The source of these receptors is a woman aged 65 to 85 in good health.

This clonotype was observed a few times. The chain has TRBV5-6 and TRBJ2-1; unclear D gene. CDR1 SGHDT and CDR2 YYEEEE come from the germline V gene. V was pared by 0 bases and J by 10 bases, with 11 bases between. This CDR3 is built from 13 residues. CDR3 region: CASSLAPSVEQFF. The DNA for the CDR3 is TGTGCCAGCAGCTTGGCACCCTCCGTAGAGCAGTTCTTC.

The gene calls are TRBV2 and TRBJ2-5; D is unclear. V gave up 0 bases and J gave up 5 bases, with 13 bases separating them. CDR3 length: 15 residues. Germline V gene sequence: CDR1 SNHLY, CDR2 FYNNEI. The CDR3 spells CASSEALLGMETQYF. In DNA form, the CDR3 reads TGTGCCAGCAGTGAAGCGCTTCTGGGCATGGAGACCCAGTACTTC.

V gene TRBV20-1 combines with J gene TRBJ2-1; 7 bases map to TRBD2. This CDR3 contains 15 residues. V was clipped by 6 bases and J by 0 bases; unmatched bases: 8. From germline, CDR1 is DFQATT and CDR2 SNEGSKA (reference sequence). In nucleotides, the CDR3 is TGCAGTGCCCCTAGCGGCTTGAGCTCCTACAATGAGCAGTTCTTC. Its translation is CSAPSGLSSYNEQFF.

This sequence joins TRBV18 and TRBJ2-7; D is tentatively TRBD1 or TRBD2 (6 bases each). Germline values: CDR1 KGHSH, CDR2 LQKENI. V was cut by 6 bases and J by 2 bases, with 17 bases left in between. CDR3 length: 15 amino acids. CDR3 region: CASSAGHQGTYEQYF. CDR3 DNA sequence: TGTGCCAGCTCTGCGGGACACCAGGGGACCTACGAGCAGTACTTC.

On this clonotype: The junction departs from the called germline gene at one end, perhaps through a read error. The chain uses TRBV6-1 and TRBJ1-2; D may be TRBD1 (6 bases). The CDR3 is made up of 15 amino acids. CDR1 is MNHNS, CDR2 SASEGT, per germline. The CDR3: CASSEAQGRNYGCTF. The CDR3 DNA follows: TGTGCCAGCAGTGAGGCCCAGGGGCGAAACTATGGCTGCACCTTC.

CDR3 residues: CASSQDLEKLFF. For the CDR3, the DNA is TGTGCCAGCAGCCAAGATCTGGAAAAACTGTTTTTT. The genes are TRBV14 and TRBJ1-4; D is undetermined. Germline assignment: CDR1 SGHDN and CDR2 FVKESK. CDR3 size: 12 residues. Trimming took 0 bases from V and 8 from J, leaving 4 bases between them.

On this clonotype itself: A read error may account for a junction end that differs from germline. This sequence joins TRBV6-1 and TRBJ2-5; D tentatively reads TRBD1 or TRBD2 (5 bases each). Germline CDR1 reads MNHNS; CDR2 reads SASEGT. The CDR3 contains 18 residues. CDR3 loop: CTSSPSGWGNWVQETQYF. The DNA of the CDR3 is TGTACCAGCAGCCCCTCGGGGTGGGGGAACTGGGTCCAAGAGACCCAGTACTTC.

V and J are TRBV7-9 and TRBJ1-1, with D possibly being TRBD1 (6 bases). CDR3 length equals 13 residues. Germline V gene lookup returns CDR1 SEHNR and CDR2 FQNEAQ (reference sequence). The germline V and J ends were trimmed by 8 bases and 5 bases, with 15 bases remaining between them. The CDR3: CASDGLGGTEAFF. CDR3 coding DNA: TGTGCCAGCGACGGACTAGGGGGGACTGAAGCTTTCTTT.

The sample holds one count of this clonotype. This sequence joins TRBV6-5 and TRBJ1-2; TRBD1 agrees at 8 bases. The CDR3 is 13 amino acids. V shed 7 bases, J shed 8 bases, and the junction held 9 bases outside the gene matches. Germline V lookup: CDR1 MNHEY, CDR2 SVGAGI. The CDR3 DNA follows: TGTGCCAGCAAAAGACAGGGGAGTGTGGGCTACACCTTC. Translating it yields CASKRQGSVGYTF.

This clonotype turned up a few times. V and J are TRBV29-1 and TRBJ1-1; D is undetermined. CDR3 size: 13 residues. In germline, CDR1 is SQVTM, CDR2 ANQGSEA. V lost 3 bases, J lost 3 bases, and 11 bases lay in between. In nucleotides, the CDR3 is TGCAGCGTTGATAGTCCGATGGACACTGAAGCTTTCTTT. This encodes CSVDSPMDTEAFF.

This clonotype was found a few times. The chain links TRBV12-3 or TRBV12-4 to TRBJ1-5; D is perhaps TRBD1 (6 bases). The CDR3 is made up of 15 amino acids. Trimming cost V 5 bases and J 0 bases, with 11 bases left between them. In nucleotides, the CDR3 is TGTGCCAGCAGTGTTCAGGGGAATAGCAATCAGCCCCAGCATTTT. Translation: CASSVQGNSNQPQHF.

This clonotype has more than one count but fewer than ten. The V and J genes are TRBV29-1 and TRBJ2-7; 11 positions match TRBD1. CDR3 length: 13 amino acids. Trimming took 6 bases from V and 5 from J; bases not matched to a gene: 6. Germline loops: CDR1 SQVTM, CDR2 ANQGSEA. The CDR3 reads CSVGGQGANEQYF. The CDR3, as DNA: TGCAGCGTCGGAGGACAGGGGGCGAACGAGCAGTACTTC.

This rearrangement joins TRBV12-3 or TRBV12-4 to TRBJ2-5, with 7 positions matching TRBD2. The J call may be incorrect, as the DNA end agrees better with TRBJ2-1. The CDR3 has 13 amino acids. CDR3 sequence: CASSFSGGDEQFF. Written as DNA, the CDR3 is TGTGCCAGCAGTTTTTCGGGAGGCGATGAGCAGTTCTTC.

This sequence joins TRBV10-3 and TRBJ2-7; D possibly matches TRBD1 or TRBD2 (5 bases each). Judging by the DNA end, TRBJ2-5 fits better; the J call may be wrong. The germline V gene encodes CDR1 ENHRY and CDR2 SYGVKD. CDR3 length: 14 amino acids. CDR3 sequence reads: CAIRSGTDSETQYF. The CDR3 bases are TGTGCCATCAGATCCGGGACCGACTCAGAGACCCAGTACTTC.

This clonotype was counted a few times. This sequence joins TRBV5-1 and TRBJ1-2; the D is unclear. The CDR3 sequence is 14 residues long. V shed 0 bases and J shed 0 bases, with 6 bases lying between them. Germline assignment: CDR1 SGHRS and CDR2 YFSETQ. This chain's CDR3 is CASSLVSTNYGYTF. The CDR3 nucleotides read TGCGCCAGCAGCTTGGTTTCTACTAACTATGGCTACACCTTC.

The chain uses TRBV5-1 and TRBJ2-2, with TRBD1 matching 8 bases. V trimming: 5 bases; J trimming: 4 bases; junction bases outside the gene matches: 1. This CDR3 is built from 13 residues. Germline-derived CDR1 and CDR2 are SGHRS and YFSETQ. The CDR3 DNA is TGCGCCAGCAGGACAGGGGTCACCGGGGAGCTGTTTTTT. The encoded protein is CASRTGVTGELFF.

The chain has TRBV4-1 and TRBJ1-2; maybe TRBD1 (6 bases). Between the trimmed V and J ends, which lost 1 base and 2 bases, there was a span of 14 bases. The CDR3 totals 16 residues. Germline CDR1 and CDR2: MGHRA and YSYEKL. The CDR3 nucleotides read TGCGCCAGCAGCCAAGTTGGGGCAGGGGCCAACTATGGCTACACCTTC. It encodes CASSQVGAGANYGYTF.

This clonotype was found a few times. The CDR3 sequence is CASSQDPVRGEGNQPQHF. The CDR3 region has the DNA TGCGCCAGCAGCCAAGATCCGGTGCGAGGGGAGGGCAATCAGCCCCAGCATTTT. This chain joins TRBV4-3 and TRBJ1-5; tentatively, D is TRBD1 (5 bases). Germline CDR1 and CDR2: LGHNA and YSLEER. The CDR3 is 18 amino acids. Trimming left V 0 bases short and J 2 bases short, with 17 bases between.

The chain links TRBV29-1 to TRBJ1-1; the D gene is possibly TRBD1 (6 bases). Trimming took off 6 bases at V and 6 bases at J, with 17 bases between the two ends. This CDR3 has 13 amino acids. Germline CDR1 reads SQVTM; CDR2 reads ANQGSEA. The CDR3 DNA reads as TGCAGCGTCGCACAGGGTGATTCCGCTGAAGCTTTCTTT. Residues: CSVAQGDSAEAFF.

The V gene is TRBV18, the J gene TRBJ2-3; D gene unclear. Per germline, CDR1 KGHSH and CDR2 LQKENI. V lost 3 bases, J lost 6 bases, and 25 bases lay in between. This CDR3 has 18 residues. CDR3: CASSPRPAIQSGADTQYF. DNA for the CDR3: TGTGCCAGCTCACCCCGGCCAGCCATTCAATCAGGCGCGGATACGCAGTATTTT.

This clonotype has just a few counts. This chain connects TRBV7-2 to TRBJ2-3; 9 bases align to TRBD2. The germline CDR1 and CDR2 sequences are SGHTA and FQGNSA. V was clipped by 10 bases and J by 7 bases; unmatched bases: 6. The CDR3 loop spans 12 amino acids. CDR3 amino acids: CATSGVLNTQYF. The CDR3 coding sequence is TGTGCCACTAGCGGGGTGCTGAATACGCAGTATTTT.

The V gene is TRBV29-1, the J gene TRBJ2-3; tentative D call: TRBD2 (5 bases). The germline V and J ends were trimmed by 7 bases and 8 bases, with 13 bases remaining between them. The CDR3 runs 11 residues. Germline V gene lookup returns CDR1 SQVTM and CDR2 ANQGSEA. This CDR3 reads CSAHLRGTQYF. The DNA for the CDR3 is TGCAGCGCCCACCTCCGGGGTACGCAGTATTTT.